The clone carrying this TCR beta chain was found a few times. Its specificity is unknown. TCRdb passed the 5' RACE reads through MiXCR, listing each CDR3 protein once. The repertoire holds 500,000 to 550,000 distinct CDR3 sequences, approximately 20% seen once, with 0.48% in the top ten. This specimen comes from a study of identical twins. Whole-study results and caveats: Out-of-frame alpha sequences that twins shared showed excess low generation probability. Clonotypes of the beta chain that were abundant in cord blood carried fewer insertions (memory repertoires showed none). The authors drew conclusions from cross-sectional statistical analysis rather than following the same donors.

The CDR3 has 16 residues. The V gene's germline CDR1 is ENHRY and CDR2 SYGVKD. Trimming removed 2 bases at V and 0 bases at J, with 13 bases between. These data also featured in a second study, about yellow fever vaccine responses in identical twins.

This chain connects TRBV10-3 to TRBJ2-5; D possibly corresponds to TRBD1 (6 bases). The sequenced sample was CD4+ T cells sorted from blood. The source of this sequence is a woman aged 18-29 years in good health. The CDR3 nucleotides are TGTGCCATCAGTGAGACCCAGAGGGGGTACCAAGAGACCCAGTACTTC. Amino acid sequence: CAISETQRGYQETQYF.